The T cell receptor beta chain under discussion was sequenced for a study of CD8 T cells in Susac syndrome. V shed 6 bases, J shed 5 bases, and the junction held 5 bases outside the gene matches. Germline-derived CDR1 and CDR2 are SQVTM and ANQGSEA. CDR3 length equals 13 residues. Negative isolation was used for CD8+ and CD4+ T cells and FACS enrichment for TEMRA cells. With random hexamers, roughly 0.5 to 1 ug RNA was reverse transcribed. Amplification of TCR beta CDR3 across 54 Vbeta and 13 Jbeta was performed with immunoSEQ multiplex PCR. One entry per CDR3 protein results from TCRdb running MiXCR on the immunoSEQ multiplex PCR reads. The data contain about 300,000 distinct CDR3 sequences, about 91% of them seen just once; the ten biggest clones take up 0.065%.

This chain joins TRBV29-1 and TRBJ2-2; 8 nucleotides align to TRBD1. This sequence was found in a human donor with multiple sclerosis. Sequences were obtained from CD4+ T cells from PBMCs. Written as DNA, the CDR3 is TGCAGCGTGGACAGGGAGAGGACCGGGGAGCTGTTTTTT. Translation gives CSVDRERTGELFF.